This entry describes one TCR beta chain. The sample comes from a study of T cells in Graves' hyperthyroidism and ophthalmopathy. TCR beta CDR3 sequences were amplified from RNA transcripts. The TCR CDR3 was amplified in a first-round RT-PCR using the HTBI primer set. One entry per CDR3 protein, called by TCRdb with MiXCR from the multiplex PCR reads. In the table there are roughly 740,000 distinct CDR3 sequences, about a sixth of which are singletons. After removal of 1 base from V and 0 bases from J, the junction contained 14 bases not matched to a gene. CDR3 size: 19 residues. Source material: blood. This chain links TRBV12-3 or TRBV12-4 with TRBJ1-1, with TRBD1 matching 7 bases. This clonotype was sampled from a man aged 18 to 30 with Graves' hyperthyroidism. The CDR3 region is CASSLVLGGGDEMNTEAFF. CDR3 DNA sequence: TGTGCCAGCAGTTTAGTTCTGGGAGGGGGCGACGAAATGAACACTGAAGCTTTCTTT.